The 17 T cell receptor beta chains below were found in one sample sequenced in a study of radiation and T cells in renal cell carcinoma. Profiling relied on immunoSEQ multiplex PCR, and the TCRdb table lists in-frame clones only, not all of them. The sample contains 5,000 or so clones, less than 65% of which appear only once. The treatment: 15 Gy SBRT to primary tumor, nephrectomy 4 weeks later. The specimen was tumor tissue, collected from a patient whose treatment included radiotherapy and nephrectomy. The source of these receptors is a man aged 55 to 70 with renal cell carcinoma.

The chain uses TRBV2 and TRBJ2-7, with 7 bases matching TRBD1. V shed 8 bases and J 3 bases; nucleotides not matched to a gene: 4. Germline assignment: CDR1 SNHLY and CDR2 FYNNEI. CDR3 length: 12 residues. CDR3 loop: CASRDRNYEQYF. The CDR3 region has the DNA TGTGCCAGCCGGGACAGAAACTACGAGCAGTACTTC.

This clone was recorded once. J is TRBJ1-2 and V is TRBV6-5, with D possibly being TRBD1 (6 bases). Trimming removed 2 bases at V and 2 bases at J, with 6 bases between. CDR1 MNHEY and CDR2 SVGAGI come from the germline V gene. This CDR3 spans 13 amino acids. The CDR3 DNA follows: TGTGCCAGCAGTTACGACAGGAACTATGGCTACACCTTC. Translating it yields CASSYDRNYGYTF.

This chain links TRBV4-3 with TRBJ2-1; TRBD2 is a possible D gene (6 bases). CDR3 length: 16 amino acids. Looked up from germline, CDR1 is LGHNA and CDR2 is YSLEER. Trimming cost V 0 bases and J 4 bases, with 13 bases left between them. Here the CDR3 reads CASSQDLRGLYNEQFF. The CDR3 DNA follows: TGCGCCAGCAGCCAAGATTTGCGGGGACTTTACAATGAGCAGTTCTTC.

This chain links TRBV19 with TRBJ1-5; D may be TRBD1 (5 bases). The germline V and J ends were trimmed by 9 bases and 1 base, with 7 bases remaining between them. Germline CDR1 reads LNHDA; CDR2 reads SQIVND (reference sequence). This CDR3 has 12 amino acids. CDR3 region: CASRDSNQPQHF. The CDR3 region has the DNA TGTGCCAGCCGGGACAGCAATCAGCCCCAGCATTTT.

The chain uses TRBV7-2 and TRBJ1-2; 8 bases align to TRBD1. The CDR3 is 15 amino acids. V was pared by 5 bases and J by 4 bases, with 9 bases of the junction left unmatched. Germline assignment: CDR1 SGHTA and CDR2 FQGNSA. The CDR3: CASSPATGATYGYTF. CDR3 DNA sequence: TGTGCCAGCAGCCCCGCGACAGGGGCGACCTATGGCTACACCTTC.

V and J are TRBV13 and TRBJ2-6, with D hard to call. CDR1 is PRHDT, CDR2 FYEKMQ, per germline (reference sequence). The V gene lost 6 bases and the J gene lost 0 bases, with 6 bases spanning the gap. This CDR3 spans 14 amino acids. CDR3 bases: TGTGCCAGCAGGAAGAGCTCTGGGGCCAACGTCCTGACTTTC. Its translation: CASRKSSGANVLTF.

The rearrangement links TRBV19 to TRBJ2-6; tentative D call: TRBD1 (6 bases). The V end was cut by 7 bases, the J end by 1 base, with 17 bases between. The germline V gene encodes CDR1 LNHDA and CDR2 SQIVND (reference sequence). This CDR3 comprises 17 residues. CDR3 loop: CASKRTGLYSGANVLTF. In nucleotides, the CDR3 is TGTGCCAGTAAGCGAACAGGGCTCTATTCTGGGGCCAACGTCCTGACTTTC.

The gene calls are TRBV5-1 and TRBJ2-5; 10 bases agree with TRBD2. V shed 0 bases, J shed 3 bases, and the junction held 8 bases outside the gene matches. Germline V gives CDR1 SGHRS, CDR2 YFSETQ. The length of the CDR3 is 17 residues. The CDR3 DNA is TGCGCCAGCAGCTTGGCCCGGACTAGCGGTGAGAAAGAGACCCAGTACTTC. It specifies CASSLARTSGEKETQYF. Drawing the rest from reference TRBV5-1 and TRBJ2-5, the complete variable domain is KAGVTQTPRYLIKTRGQQVTLSCSPISGHRSVSWYQQTPGQGLQFLFEYFSETQRNKGNFPGRFSGRQFSNSRSEMNVSTLELGDSALYLCASSLARTSGEKETQYFGPGTRLLVL.

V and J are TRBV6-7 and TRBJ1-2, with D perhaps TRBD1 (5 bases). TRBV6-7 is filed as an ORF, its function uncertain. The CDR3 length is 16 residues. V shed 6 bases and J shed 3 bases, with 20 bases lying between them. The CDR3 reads CASRDLGERGDYGYTF. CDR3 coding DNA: TGTGCCAGCAGAGACCTAGGGGAAAGGGGCGACTATGGCTACACCTTC.

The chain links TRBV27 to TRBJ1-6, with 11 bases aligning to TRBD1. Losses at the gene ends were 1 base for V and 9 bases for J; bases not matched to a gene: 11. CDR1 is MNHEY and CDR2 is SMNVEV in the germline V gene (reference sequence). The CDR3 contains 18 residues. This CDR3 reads CASSLYPPWTGGASPLHF. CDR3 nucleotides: TGTGCCAGCAGTTTATACCCCCCCTGGACAGGGGGCGCTTCACCCCTCCACTTT.

The CDR3 is CASSPGTSQRIGYF. The CDR3, as DNA: TGTGCCAGCAGTCCAGGGACTAGCCAGAGGATCGGGTACTTC. This chain joins TRBV6-1 and TRBJ2-7, with TRBD2 identical over 9 bases. CDR1 is MNHNS and CDR2 is SASEGT in the germline V gene. V was clipped by 5 bases and J by 12 bases; unmatched bases: 14. The CDR3 contains 14 residues.

CDR3 nucleotide sequence: TGTGCCAGCAGCTTAGTTTTTAGAGGGAACTATGGCTACACCTTC. It yields the protein CASSLVFRGNYGYTF. The V and J genes are TRBV7-5 and TRBJ1-2. TRBV7-5 is annotated as a pseudogene. The CDR3 extends over 15 amino acids.

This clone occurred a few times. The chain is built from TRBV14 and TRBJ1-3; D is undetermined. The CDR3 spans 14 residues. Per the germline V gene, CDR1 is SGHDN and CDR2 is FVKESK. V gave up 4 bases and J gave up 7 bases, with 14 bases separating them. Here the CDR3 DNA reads TGTGCCAGCAGCCCCCGGGCAGTTGGGAACACCATATATTTT. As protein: CASSPRAVGNTIYF.

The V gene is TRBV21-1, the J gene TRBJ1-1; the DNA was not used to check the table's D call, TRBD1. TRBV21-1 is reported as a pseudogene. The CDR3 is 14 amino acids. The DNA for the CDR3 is TGTGCCAGCAGCAAAGCGGGCTGGTTGGCTGAAGCTTTCTTT. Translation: CASSKAGWLAEAFF.

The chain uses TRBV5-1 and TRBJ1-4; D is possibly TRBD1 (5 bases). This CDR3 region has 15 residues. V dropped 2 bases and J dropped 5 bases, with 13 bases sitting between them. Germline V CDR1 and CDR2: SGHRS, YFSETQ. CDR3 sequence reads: CASSFQGIGNEKLFF. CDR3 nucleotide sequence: TGCGCCAGCAGCTTCCAGGGTATTGGGAATGAAAAACTGTTTTTT.

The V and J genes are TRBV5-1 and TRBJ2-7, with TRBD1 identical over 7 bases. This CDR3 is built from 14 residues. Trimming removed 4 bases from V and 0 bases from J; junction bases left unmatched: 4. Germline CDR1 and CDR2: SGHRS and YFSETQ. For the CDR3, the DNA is TGCGCCAGCAGCGGACAGGTTGGCTCCTACGAGCAGTACTTC. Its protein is CASSGQVGSYEQYF.

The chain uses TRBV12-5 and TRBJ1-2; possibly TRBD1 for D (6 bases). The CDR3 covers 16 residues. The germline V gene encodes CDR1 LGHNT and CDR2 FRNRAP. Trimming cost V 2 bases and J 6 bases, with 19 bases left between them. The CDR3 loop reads CASGLSSGVLENGYTF. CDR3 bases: TGTGCTAGTGGTTTGTCGTCAGGGGTTCTAGAAAATGGCTACACCTTC.